The clone carrying this T cell receptor beta chain occurred a few times. The antigen is undetermined. Via MiXCR, TCRdb re-called the reads, giving one row per CDR3 protein. The sample lists approximately 81,000 distinct CDR3 sequences, under 30% occurring once. The sample is drawn from a study of T cell repertoires in cytomegalovirus infection. Study-wide context: Epitope selection comprised recently identified HLA-C-restricted CMV epitopes and well-studied HLA-B-restricted CMV epitopes. Public TCR beta signatures provided an indication of both CMV infection and a matching HLA type. Overall study results and limits: Within the response measured ex vivo, HLA-C-restricted CMV-specific TCR beta clonotypes were dominant. Carriers of CMV plus the relevant HLA were identified by cumulative public TCR beta family frequency.

Looked up from germline, CDR1 is SGHNT and CDR2 is YYREEE (reference sequence). Between the trimmed V and J ends, which lost 2 bases and 0 bases, there was a span of 16 bases. The CDR3 loop spans 17 amino acids. This receptor was obtained from a human donor in good health (CMV status not recorded). Some clones in this sample may be carry-over from other donors' samples. Specimen: CD8+ T cells from cultured PBMCs, collected from culture after CMV antigen stimulation. This chain joins TRBV5-4 and TRBJ2-3; D is possibly TRBD1 (6 bases). CDR3 coding DNA: TGTGCCAGCAGCTTCTTCGGGACAAGTACTAGCACAGATACGCAGTATTTT. It encodes CASSFFGTSTSTDTQYF.